This T cell receptor beta chain appears in the sequencing data of a study of T cell responses to AZD1222 COVID-19 vaccine. Whole-study results and caveats: The repertoires were collected only after the peak T cell response. Clonal diversity was possibly underestimated, and the donors were mostly white British, with more females. Regions 160-218 and 743-854 dominated among vaccine-associated CD4 TCRs spanning spike. A rise in Spike-specific TCR breadth and depth followed two AZD1222 doses.

Germline CDR1 and CDR2: SGDLS and YYNGEE. V lost 3 bases to trimming and J lost 3 bases, with 15 bases between them. This CDR3 is built from 16 residues. Produced via immunoSEQ multiplex PCR; TCRdb's table is partial and in-frame only. The sample consists of approximately 150,000 clones, about nine tenths of them appearing once. This clone was counted a single time. The antigen is not known. V gene TRBV9 combines with J gene TRBJ2-2; D is perhaps TRBD1 or TRBD2 (5 bases each). The clonotype comes from an adult who received the AZD1222 COVID-19 vaccine. This specimen was peripheral blood, taken 28 days after the second AZD1222 dose. CDR3 loop: CASSAEGPQDTGELFF. The CDR3 coding sequence is TGTGCCAGCAGCGCAGAGGGACCTCAAGACACCGGGGAGCTGTTTTTT.